This T cell receptor (beta chain) was identified in a study of T-cell memory formation after mild COVID-19. CDR3 length: 15 amino acids. Germline CDR1 and CDR2: KGHSH and LQKENI. V lost 5 bases and J lost 0, with 10 bases in between. Of note for this clonotype: What it recognizes is unknown.

From 5'RACE with constant-segment primers came TCR alpha and TCR beta cDNA libraries that carried sample barcodes and UMIs. TCRdb re-analysed the 5' RACE reads in MiXCR, keeping a single row per CDR3 protein. The data hold about 400,000 distinct CDR3 sequences, with more than 20% observed a single time. Broader study findings: Some clones that responded turned up in pre-infection memory, which suggests that cross-reactive memory joined in. Clones contracting across day 15 to 85 had a balanced CD4/CD8 profile; later expanding clones leaned CD4+.

Sequenced: PBMCs or a T cell subset sorted from them (not recorded which). This sequence joins TRBV18 and TRBJ2-2, with D perhaps TRBD1 (6 bases). The clonotype comes from an adult woman who had mild COVID-19 (a few samples of this study predate the infection). Cell type and time point are not known. The CDR3 here is CASSSGHSNTGELFF. DNA of the CDR3: TGTGCCAGCTCATCGGGACATTCGAACACCGGGGAGCTGTTTTTT.